The clone carrying this T cell receptor beta chain was counted ten times or more. The sample comes from a study of T cells after yellow fever vaccination. Overall study: In the case of low-cell-number fractions, SMART-Seq v4 Ultra Low Input was used for preparation.

5'RACE template switching generated TCR cDNA, adding a universal primer site and UMIs. TCRdb re-called the 5' RACE reads through MiXCR, storing one row per CDR3 protein. The table includes about 130,000 distinct CDR3 sequences, under 8% detected once. Trimming at V came to 6 bases and at J to 10 bases, leaving 9 bases not matched to a gene. The length of the CDR3 is 14 residues. CDR1 is KGHSH, CDR2 LQKENI, per germline. This rearrangement joins TRBV18 to TRBJ1-6, with 7 bases aligning to TRBD1. The starting material was CD4+ T cells sorted from PBMCs, obtained approximately 11 days after the first yellow fever vaccination. The receptor comes from a man younger than 35 who received the YFV17D yellow fever vaccine. CDR3 loop: CASSLDRVISPLHF. The CDR3 nucleotides are TGTGCCAGCTCGCTCGACAGGGTGATATCACCCCTCCACTTT.